The clone carrying this T cell receptor beta chain was seen repeatedly, ten times or more. Its antigen is not identified. This entry belongs to a study of early T cells in non-severe SARS-CoV-2 infection. For the study at large: Sequenced bulk RNA came from whole blood that was unsorted, and chains were unpaired. Findings and limits, study-wide: Matching with VDJdb favored anti-spike CD8 responses (missing private and CD4 specificities).

Unique molecular identifiers were affixed to single, distinct cDNA molecules. TCRdb reanalysed the 5' RACE reads using MiXCR and keeps one entry per CDR3 protein. The profile shows 25,000 to 35,000 distinct CDR3 sequences, 3% to 4% of them singletons. Trimming took off 2 bases at V and 2 bases at J, with 6 bases between the two ends. This CDR3 comprises 12 residues. Germline V gives CDR1 DFQATT, CDR2 SNEGSKA (reference sequence). The chain employs TRBV20-1 and TRBJ1-1; D is unresolved. The source material was whole blood. This TCR came from an adult who was a healthcare worker with PCR-confirmed SARS-CoV-2 infection or an uninfected control (not recorded which). The CDR3 reads CSARWGNTEAFF. CDR3 DNA sequence: TGCAGTGCTAGATGGGGAAACACTGAAGCTTTCTTT.